The clone carrying this TCR beta chain was detected many times. These data are taken from a study of T cells after yellow fever vaccination. TCRdb ran MiXCR on the 5' RACE reads and lists one entry per CDR3 protein. The sample has approximately 300,000 distinct CDR3 sequences; roughly 10% are singletons. V dropped 5 bases and J dropped 5; count of bases not matched to a gene: 5. There are 14 residues in the CDR3. Looked up from germline, CDR1 is SGHTA and CDR2 is FQGNSA. The origin of this receptor is a man aged 18 to 30 who received the YFV17D yellow fever vaccine. V is TRBV7-2 and J is TRBJ1-3; 8 nucleotides align to TRBD1. This specimen consisted of CD4+ T cells sorted from PBMCs, obtained 45 days after the yellow fever booster vaccination. The chain's CDR3 is CASSPGQGRNTIYF. The CDR3 DNA reads TGTGCCAGCAGCCCAGGACAGGGTAGAAACACCATATATTTT. The whole variable domain, remainder taken from reference TRBV7-2 and TRBJ1-3, is GAGVSQSPSNKVTEKGKDVELRCDPISGHTALYWYRQSLGQGLEFLIYFQGNSAPDKSGLPSDRFSAERTGGSVSTLTIQRTQQEDSAVYLCASSPGQGRNTIYFGEGSWLTVV.